The 5 T cell receptor beta chains below all came from one sample that was sequenced in a study of cytomegalovirus exposure and HLA in healthy donors. The PCR used 60 Vbeta and 13 Jbeta primers. Clones were sequenced by immunoSEQ multiplex PCR, and TCRdb holds only the in-frame ones, with some missing. The sample yields 200,000 to 300,000 clones, roughly 78% seen once. Sequenced material: PBMCs. These receptors originate from a boy between 10 and 17 years old in good health and CMV-seronegative.

In this sample, this clone turned up a few times. This chain links TRBV2 with TRBJ2-1, with 15 bases matching TRBD2. Germline V gene data show CDR1 as SNHLY and CDR2 as FYNNEI. V lost 8 bases and J lost 3; bases outside the gene matches: 11. CDR3 size: 18 residues. The DNA of the CDR3 is TGTGCCAGCTCGACCGGGACTAGCGGGAGGCCCCTCTACAATGAGCAGTTCTTC. Translation: CASSTGTSGRPLYNEQFF.

The table lists this clone with a few counts. The chain links TRBV11-3 to TRBJ1-1; D remains ambiguous. Per germline, CDR1 SGHNT and CDR2 YENEEA. This CDR3 is 13 amino acids long. The ends were cut back, 7 bases at V and 1 base at J, with 10 bases in the middle. CDR3 amino acids: CASNRYRNTEAFF. The DNA of the CDR3 is TGTGCCAGCAATCGGTACAGGAACACTGAAGCTTTCTTT.

The CDR3 sequence is CASREGAENTEAFF. The CDR3 nucleotides are TGTGCCAGCAGAGAGGGGGCCGAGAACACTGAAGCTTTCTTT. The chain carries TRBV2 and TRBJ1-1, with TRBD1 matching over 7 bases. V shed 6 bases, J shed 1 base, and the junction held 5 bases outside the gene matches. The CDR3 consists of 14 residues. The V gene's germline CDR1 is SNHLY and CDR2 FYNNEI.

This clone was seen a handful of times. This chain joins TRBV9 and TRBJ2-7, with D possibly TRBD1 on 5 matching bases. The CDR3 has 14 amino acids. Trimming shortened V by 0 bases and J by 4 bases, and 11 bases separated the two germline ends. Germline loops: CDR1 SGDLS, CDR2 YYNGEE. CDR3 region: CASSVVQGMYEQYF. The CDR3 DNA is TGTGCCAGCAGCGTAGTCCAGGGAATGTACGAGCAGTACTTC.

The gene calls are TRBV7-2 and TRBJ1-1; no reliable D call. This CDR3 has 13 amino acids. CDR1 and CDR2 (germline): SGHTA, FQGNSA. The V end lost 6 bases, the J end lost 1 base, and 9 bases lay between the germline ends. CDR3 DNA: TGTGCCAGCAGAATCAGGCCGAACACTGAAGCTTTCTTT. This codes for CASRIRPNTEAFF.